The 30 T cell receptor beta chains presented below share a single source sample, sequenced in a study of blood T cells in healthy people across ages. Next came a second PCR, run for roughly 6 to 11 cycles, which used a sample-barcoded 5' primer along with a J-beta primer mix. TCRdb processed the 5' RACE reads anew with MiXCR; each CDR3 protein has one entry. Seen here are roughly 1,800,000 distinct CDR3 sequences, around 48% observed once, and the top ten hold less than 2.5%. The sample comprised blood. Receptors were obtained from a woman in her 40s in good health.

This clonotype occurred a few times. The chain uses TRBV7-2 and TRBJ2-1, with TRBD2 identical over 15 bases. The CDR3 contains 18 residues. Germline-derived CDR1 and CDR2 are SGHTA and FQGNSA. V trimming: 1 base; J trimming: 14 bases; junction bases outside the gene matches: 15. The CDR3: CASSLDRTSGGGSRGKFF. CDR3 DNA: TGTGCCAGCAGCTTAGACCGGACTAGCGGGGGGGGCTCTCGTGGAAAGTTCTTC. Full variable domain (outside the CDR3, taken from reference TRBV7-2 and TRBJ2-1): GAGVSQSPSNKVTEKGKDVELRCDPISGHTALYWYRQSLGQGLEFLIYFQGNSAPDKSGLPSDRFSAERTGGSVSTLTIQRTQQEDSAVYLCASSLDRTSGGGSRGKFFGPGTRLTVL.

The CDR3 DNA reads TGCGCCAGCAGCCAAGCCTTGCTAGCGGGGGGGAGGGGGCACGAGCAGTACTTC. The encoded protein is CASSQALLAGGRGHEQYF. This chain uses TRBV4-3 with TRBJ2-7, with 12 bases aligning to TRBD2. V shed 1 base and J 5 bases; nucleotides not matched to a gene: 12. CDR3 length: 18 amino acids. Germline-derived CDR1 and CDR2 are LGHNA and YSLEER.

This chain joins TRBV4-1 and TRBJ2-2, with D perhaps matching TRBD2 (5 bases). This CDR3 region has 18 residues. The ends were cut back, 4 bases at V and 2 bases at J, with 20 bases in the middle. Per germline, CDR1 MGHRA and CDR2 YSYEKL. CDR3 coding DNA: TGCGCCAGCAGCCCCCACCCCTTTGGACGGGGTAACACCGGGGAGCTGTTTTTT. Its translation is CASSPHPFGRGNTGELFF.

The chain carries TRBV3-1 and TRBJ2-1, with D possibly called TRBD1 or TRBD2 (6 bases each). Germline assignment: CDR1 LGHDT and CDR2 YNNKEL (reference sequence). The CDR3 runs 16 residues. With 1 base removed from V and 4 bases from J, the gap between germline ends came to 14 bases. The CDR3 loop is CASSQGFGGLYNEQFF. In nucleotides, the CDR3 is TGTGCCAGCAGCCAAGGTTTCGGGGGCCTTTACAATGAGCAGTTCTTC.

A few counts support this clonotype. CDR3: CSARDMRAQYF. The CDR3 DNA follows: TGCAGTGCTAGAGATATGCGGGCCCAGTACTTC. The rearrangement joins TRBV20-1 to TRBJ2-5; TRBD2 might be the D (5 bases). This CDR3 comprises 11 residues. V was cut by 0 bases and J by 9 bases, with 8 bases left in between. Germline assignment: CDR1 DFQATT and CDR2 SNEGSKA (reference sequence).

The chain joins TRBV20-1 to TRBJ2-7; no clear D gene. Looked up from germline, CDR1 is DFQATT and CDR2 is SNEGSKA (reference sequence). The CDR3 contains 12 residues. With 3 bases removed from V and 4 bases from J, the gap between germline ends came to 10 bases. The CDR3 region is CSARPTSYEQYF. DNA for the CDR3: TGCAGTGCTAGGCCCACGAGTTACGAGCAGTACTTC.

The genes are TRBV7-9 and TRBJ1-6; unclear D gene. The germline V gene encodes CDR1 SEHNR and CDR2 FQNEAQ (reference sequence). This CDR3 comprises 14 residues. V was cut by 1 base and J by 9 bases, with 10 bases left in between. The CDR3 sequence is CASSLETSPSPLHF. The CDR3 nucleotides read TGTGCCAGCAGCTTAGAAACGTCCCCTTCACCCCTCCACTTT.

The CDR3 sequence: CSVVGGRSEQYF. CDR3 nucleotides: TGCAGCGTTGTAGGTGGCAGAAGCGAGCAGTACTTC. The chain is built from TRBV29-1 and TRBJ2-7; D is undetermined. Germline V lookup: CDR1 SQVTM, CDR2 ANQGSEA. The CDR3 length is 12 residues. V shed 4 bases and J shed 6 bases, with 13 bases lying between them.

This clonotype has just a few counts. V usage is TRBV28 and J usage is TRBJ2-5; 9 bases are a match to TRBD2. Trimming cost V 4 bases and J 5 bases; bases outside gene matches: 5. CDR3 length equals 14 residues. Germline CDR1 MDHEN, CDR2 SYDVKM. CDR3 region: CASSWGTSLETQYF. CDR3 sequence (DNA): TGTGCCAGCAGTTGGGGGACTAGCTTGGAGACCCAGTACTTC.

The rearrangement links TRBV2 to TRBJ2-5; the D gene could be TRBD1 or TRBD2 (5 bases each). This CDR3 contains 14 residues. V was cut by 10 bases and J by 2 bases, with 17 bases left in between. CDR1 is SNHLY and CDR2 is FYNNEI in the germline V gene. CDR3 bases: TGTGCCACCCGGGGTAGTCAGGGACAAGAGACCCAGTACTTC. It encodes CATRGSQGQETQYF.

CDR3 sequence: CARSQNPGPASTDTQYF. The CDR3 DNA follows: TGTGCCAGGAGCCAAAACCCCGGTCCTGCTAGCACAGATACGCAGTATTTT. V and J are TRBV6-1 and TRBJ2-3, with unresolved D. V was pared by 9 bases and J by 0 bases, with 22 bases between. CDR1 and CDR2 from the germline V gene are MNHNS and SASEGT. The CDR3 loop spans 17 amino acids.

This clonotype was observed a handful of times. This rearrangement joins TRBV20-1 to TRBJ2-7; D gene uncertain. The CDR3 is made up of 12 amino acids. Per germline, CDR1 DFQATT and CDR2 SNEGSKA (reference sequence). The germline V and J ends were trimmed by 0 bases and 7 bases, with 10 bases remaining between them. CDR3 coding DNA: TGCAGTGCTAGAGATCCCAACCGGGAGCAGTACTTC. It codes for CSARDPNREQYF.

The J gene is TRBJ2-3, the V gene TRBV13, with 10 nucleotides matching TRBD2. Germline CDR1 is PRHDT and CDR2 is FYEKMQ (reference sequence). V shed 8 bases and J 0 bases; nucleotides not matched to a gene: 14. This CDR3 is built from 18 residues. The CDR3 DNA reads TGTGCCAGCTCCCGACATAGCGGGGGGTCCTTTAGCACAGATACGCAGTATTTT. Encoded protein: CASSRHSGGSFSTDTQYF.

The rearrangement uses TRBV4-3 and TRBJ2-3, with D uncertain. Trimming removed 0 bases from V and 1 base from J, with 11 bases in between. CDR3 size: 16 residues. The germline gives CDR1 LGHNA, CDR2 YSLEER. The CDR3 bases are TGCGCCAGCAGCCAAGATCTCGCGATTCGCACAGATACGCAGTATTTT. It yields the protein CASSQDLAIRTDTQYF.

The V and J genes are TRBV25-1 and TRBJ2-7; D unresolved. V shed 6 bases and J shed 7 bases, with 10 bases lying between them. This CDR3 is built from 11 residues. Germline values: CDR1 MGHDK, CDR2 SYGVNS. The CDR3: CASRDANEQYF. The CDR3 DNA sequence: TGTGCCAGCAGGGACGCCAATGAGCAGTACTTC.

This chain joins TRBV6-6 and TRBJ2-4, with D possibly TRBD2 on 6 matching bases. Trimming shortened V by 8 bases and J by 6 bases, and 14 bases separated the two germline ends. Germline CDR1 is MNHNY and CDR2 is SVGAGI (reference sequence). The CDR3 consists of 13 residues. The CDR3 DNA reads TGTGCCAGCTGGCAGCGGGCCTCAAACATTCAGTACTTC. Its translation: CASWQRASNIQYF.

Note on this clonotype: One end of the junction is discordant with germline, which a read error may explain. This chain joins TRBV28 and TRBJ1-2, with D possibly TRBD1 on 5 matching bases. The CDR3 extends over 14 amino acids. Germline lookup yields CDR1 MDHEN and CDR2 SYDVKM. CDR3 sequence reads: CASSFRAPNCGYTF. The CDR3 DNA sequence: TGTGCCAGCAGTTTCAGGGCCCCCAACTGTGGCTACACCTTC.

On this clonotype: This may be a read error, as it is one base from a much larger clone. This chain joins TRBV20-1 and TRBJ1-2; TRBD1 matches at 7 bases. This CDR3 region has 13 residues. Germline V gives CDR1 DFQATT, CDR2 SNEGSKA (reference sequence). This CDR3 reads CRAREGAYNGYTF. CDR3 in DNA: TGCAGGGCTAGAGAGGGGGCATATAATGGCTACACCTTC.

The CDR3 loop reads CASSQNERGGREQYF. As DNA, the CDR3 is TGTGCCAGCAGCCAAAACGAGCGGGGGGGCCGCGAGCAGTACTTC. The rearrangement links TRBV4-2 to TRBJ2-7; TRBD2 matches 10 bases. CDR1 is LGHNA and CDR2 is YNFKEQ in the germline V gene. V lost 2 bases, J lost 6 bases, and 7 bases stayed unmatched. The length of the CDR3 is 15 residues.

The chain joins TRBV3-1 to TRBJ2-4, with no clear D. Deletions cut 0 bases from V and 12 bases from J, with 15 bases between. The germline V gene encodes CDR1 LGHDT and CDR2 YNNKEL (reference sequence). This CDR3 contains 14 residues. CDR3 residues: CASSQDQAPAPQYF. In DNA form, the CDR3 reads TGTGCCAGCAGCCAAGATCAGGCCCCCGCGCCTCAGTACTTC.

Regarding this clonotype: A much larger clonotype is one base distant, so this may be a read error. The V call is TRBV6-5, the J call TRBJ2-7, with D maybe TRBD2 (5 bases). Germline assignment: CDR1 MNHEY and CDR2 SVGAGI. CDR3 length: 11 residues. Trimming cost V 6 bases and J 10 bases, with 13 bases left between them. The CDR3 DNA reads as TGTGCCAGCAGCAATGGGGAGTCCCAGTACTTC. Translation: CASSNGESQYF.

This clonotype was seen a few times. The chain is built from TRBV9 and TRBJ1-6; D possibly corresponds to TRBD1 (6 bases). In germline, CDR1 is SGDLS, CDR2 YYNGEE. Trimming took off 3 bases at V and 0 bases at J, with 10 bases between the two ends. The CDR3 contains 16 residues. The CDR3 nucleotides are TGTGCCAGCAGCGGAGACAGGAGCTCCTATAATTCACCCCTCCACTTT. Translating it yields CASSGDRSSYNSPLHF.

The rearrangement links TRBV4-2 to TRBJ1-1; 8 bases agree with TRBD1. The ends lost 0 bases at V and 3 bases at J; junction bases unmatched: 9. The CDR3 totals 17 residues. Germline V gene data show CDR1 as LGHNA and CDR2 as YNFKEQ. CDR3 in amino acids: CASSQDNHGQGDTEAFF. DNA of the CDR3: TGTGCCAGCAGCCAAGATAATCACGGACAGGGAGACACTGAAGCTTTCTTT.

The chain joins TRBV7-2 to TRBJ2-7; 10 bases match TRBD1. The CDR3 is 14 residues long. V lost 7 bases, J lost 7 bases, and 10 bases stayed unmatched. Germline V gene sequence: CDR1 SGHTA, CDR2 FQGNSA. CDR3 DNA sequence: TGTGCCAGCACCCGGAGGGACAGGGGTTATGAGCAGTACTTC. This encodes CASTRRDRGYEQYF.

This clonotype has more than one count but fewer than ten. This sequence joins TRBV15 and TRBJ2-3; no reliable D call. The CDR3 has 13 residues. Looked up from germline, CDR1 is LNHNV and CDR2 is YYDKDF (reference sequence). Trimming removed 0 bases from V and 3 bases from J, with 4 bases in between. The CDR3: CATSREPTDTQYF. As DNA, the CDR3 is TGTGCCACCAGCAGAGAGCCGACAGATACGCAGTATTTT.

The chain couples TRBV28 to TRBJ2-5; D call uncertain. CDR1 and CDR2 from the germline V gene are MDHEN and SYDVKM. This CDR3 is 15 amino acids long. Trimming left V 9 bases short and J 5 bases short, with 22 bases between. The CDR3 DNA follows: TGTGCCAGTAAATCTATGGGCCGGGCGGTGGAGACCCAGTACTTC. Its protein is CASKSMGRAVETQYF.

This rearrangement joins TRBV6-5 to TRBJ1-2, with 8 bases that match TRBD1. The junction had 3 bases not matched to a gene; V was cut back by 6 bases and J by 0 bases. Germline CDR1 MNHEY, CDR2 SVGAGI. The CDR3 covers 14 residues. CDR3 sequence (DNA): TGTGCCAGCAGAGACAGGGGTGCTAACTATGGCTACACCTTC. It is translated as CASRDRGANYGYTF.

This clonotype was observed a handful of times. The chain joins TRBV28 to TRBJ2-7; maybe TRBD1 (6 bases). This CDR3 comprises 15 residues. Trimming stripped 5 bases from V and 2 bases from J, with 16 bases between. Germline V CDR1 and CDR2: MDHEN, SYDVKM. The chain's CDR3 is CASSPLHRVTYEQYF. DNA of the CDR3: TGTGCCAGCAGTCCCCTTCACAGGGTTACCTACGAGCAGTACTTC.

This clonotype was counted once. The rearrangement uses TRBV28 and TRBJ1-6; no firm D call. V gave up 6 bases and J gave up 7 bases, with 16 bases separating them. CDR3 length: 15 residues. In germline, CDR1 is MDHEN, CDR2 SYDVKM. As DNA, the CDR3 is TGTGCCAGCAGCCCACTGGCGGGAAGGAATTCACCCCTCCACTTT. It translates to CASSPLAGRNSPLHF. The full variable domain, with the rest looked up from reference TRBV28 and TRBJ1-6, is DVKVTQSSRYLVKRTGEKVFLECVQDMDHENMFWYRQDPGLGLRLIYFSYDVKMKEKGDIPEGYSVSREKKERFSLILESASTNQTSMYLCASSPLAGRNSPLHFGNGTRLTVT.

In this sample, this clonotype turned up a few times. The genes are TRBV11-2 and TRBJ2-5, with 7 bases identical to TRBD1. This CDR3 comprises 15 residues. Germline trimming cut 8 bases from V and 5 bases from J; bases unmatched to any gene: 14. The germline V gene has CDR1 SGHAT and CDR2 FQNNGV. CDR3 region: CASLAEGGLRETQYF. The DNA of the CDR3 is TGTGCCAGCTTGGCGGAAGGGGGCCTTCGGGAGACCCAGTACTTC. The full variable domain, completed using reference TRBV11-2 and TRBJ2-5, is EAGVAQSPRYKIIEKRQSVAFWCNPISGHATLYWYQQILGQGPKLLIQFQNNGVVDDSQLPKDRFSAERLKGVDSTLKIQPAKLEDSAVYLCASLAEGGLRETQYFGPGTRLLVL.